These 13 T cell receptor beta chains were all obtained from the same sample, sequenced in a study of blood T cell repertoires in COVID-19. Here immunoSEQ multiplex PCR was the method, and the copy in TCRdb shows in-frame clones only, minus some. This table holds 90,000 to 150,000 clones, roughly 80% found once. Sequencing input: peripheral blood. The receptors come from a man between 65 and 79 years old with acute or convalescent COVID-19.

The gene calls are TRBV28 and TRBJ2-1; D ambiguous. Between the trimmed V and J ends, which lost 2 bases and 6 bases, there was a span of 11 bases. Germline V gene sequence: CDR1 MDHEN, CDR2 SYDVKM. CDR3 length: 14 amino acids. In DNA form, the CDR3 reads TGTGCCAGCAGTTTAGAAACTTACGGCAATGAGCAGTTCTTC. Its translation is CASSLETYGNEQFF.

This chain links TRBV4-1 with TRBJ2-5, with 11 bases matching TRBD2. CDR3 length: 15 residues. J lost 5 bases, V lost 1 base, and 3 bases had no gene match. Germline assignment: CDR1 MGHRA and CDR2 YSYEKL. CDR3 nucleotide sequence: TGCGCCAGCAGCCAAGTAGCGGGAGGGGTTGAGACCCAGTACTTC. As protein: CASSQVAGGVETQYF.

V is TRBV20-1 and J is TRBJ1-5; D may be TRBD1 (6 bases). Trimming removed 3 bases at V and 3 bases at J, with 18 bases between. This CDR3 spans 16 amino acids. Germline assignment: CDR1 DFQATT and CDR2 SNEGSKA (reference sequence). The CDR3 is CSASPVWDTFNQPQHF. The CDR3 nucleotides read TGCAGTGCTAGTCCCGTCTGGGACACATTCAATCAGCCCCAGCATTTT.

This clone was recorded at least ten times. Other DNA variants within this sample encode the same CDR3. The rearrangement links TRBV2 to TRBJ2-4; 8 bases map to TRBD1. Germline CDR1 reads SNHLY; CDR2 reads FYNNEI. This CDR3 comprises 15 residues. V shed 3 bases, J shed 3 bases, and the junction held 4 bases outside the gene matches. CDR3 sequence (DNA): TGTGCCAGCAGTGATCCGACAGGGGACAAAAACATTCAGTACTTC. It encodes CASSDPTGDKNIQYF.

V is TRBV5-8 and J is TRBJ2-3; 12 positions match TRBD2. The CDR3 covers 16 residues. Germline trimming cut 0 bases from V and 4 bases from J; bases unmatched to any gene: 3. The germline gives CDR1 SGHTS, CDR2 YDEGEE. CDR3 loop: CASSLGPSGRADTQYF. The CDR3 DNA follows: TGTGCCAGCAGCTTGGGGCCTAGCGGGAGGGCAGATACGCAGTATTTT.

The chain links TRBV6-5 to TRBJ1-5; 7 nucleotides align to TRBD1. Germline CDR1 is MNHEY and CDR2 is SVGAGI. V shed 2 bases, J shed 5 bases, and the junction held 3 bases outside the gene matches. The CDR3 runs to 14 residues. The CDR3 protein is CASSYTGVDQPQHF. CDR3 DNA: TGTGCCAGCAGTTACACAGGGGTCGATCAGCCCCAGCATTTT.

Only a few counts were recorded for this clone. CDR3 in amino acids: CASRGLVGQGTGELFF. DNA of the CDR3: TGTGCCAGCAGGGGCTTAGTGGGGCAGGGCACCGGGGAGCTGTTTTTT. The chain carries TRBV2 and TRBJ2-2; possibly TRBD1 for D (5 bases). CDR1 is SNHLY and CDR2 is FYNNEI in the germline V gene. Trimming took off 6 bases at V and 4 bases at J, with 18 bases between the two ends. This CDR3 spans 16 amino acids.

This clone was observed once. The rearrangement links TRBV6-5 to TRBJ2-2, with D uncertain. The V gene's germline CDR1 is MNHEY and CDR2 SVGAGI. Trimming pared 8 bases from V and 2 bases from J, leaving 12 bases between. This CDR3 has 14 amino acids. CDR3 loop: CASRRSPNTGELFF. In nucleotides, the CDR3 is TGTGCCAGCCGTCGGTCTCCAAACACCGGGGAGCTGTTTTTT.

The V and J genes are TRBV7-9 and TRBJ1-5; tentative D call: TRBD1 (5 bases). Trimming cost V 6 bases and J 7 bases, with 13 bases left between them. This CDR3 is 13 amino acids long. The germline CDR1 and CDR2 sequences are SEHNR and FQNEAQ (reference sequence). DNA of the CDR3: TGTGCCAGCAGTTCAATTGGGGGGCAGCCCCAGCATTTT. Residues: CASSSIGGQPQHF. The variable domain in full, completed from reference TRBV7-9 and TRBJ1-5, reads DTGVSQNPRHKITKRGQNVTFRCDPISEHNRLYWYRQTLGQGPEFLTYFQNEAQLEKSRLLSDRFSAERPKGSFSTLEIQRTEQGDSAMYLCASSSIGGQPQHFGDGTRLSIL.

The V and J genes are TRBV19 and TRBJ1-1, with 7 bases that match TRBD1. The CDR3 spans 15 residues. The ends lost 5 bases at V and 12 bases at J; junction bases unmatched: 18. Germline V gene data show CDR1 as LNHDA and CDR2 as SQIVND (reference sequence). The CDR3 DNA is TGTGCCAGTAGTGATCGGACAGGTGGGGCTTCATGGTCTTTCTTT. It encodes CASSDRTGGASWSFF.

This sequence joins TRBV7-9 and TRBJ2-7, with TRBD1 matching 10 bases. V lost 4 bases to trimming and J lost 5 bases; unmatched junction nucleotides: 8. The CDR3 totals 15 residues. CDR1 is SEHNR, CDR2 FQNEAQ, per germline (reference sequence). The CDR3 spells CASSSPGTGVHEQYF. CDR3 sequence (DNA): TGTGCCAGCAGCTCCCCCGGGACAGGGGTTCACGAGCAGTACTTC. Full variable domain (remainder filled in from reference TRBV7-9 and TRBJ2-7): DTGVSQNPRHKITKRGQNVTFRCDPISEHNRLYWYRQTLGQGPEFLTYFQNEAQLEKSRLLSDRFSAERPKGSFSTLEIQRTEQGDSAMYLCASSSPGTGVHEQYFGPGTRLTVT.

Worth noting for this clone: This sample includes further DNA sequences coding for the same CDR3. The V and J genes are TRBV5-1 and TRBJ1-3; 8 positions agree with TRBD1. The J segment lost 7 bases and the V segment lost 1 base, leaving 4 bases of the junction unmatched. This CDR3 comprises 14 residues. Germline CDR1 is SGHRS and CDR2 is YFSETQ. The chain's CDR3 is CASSLNTGGNTIYF. CDR3 in DNA: TGCGCCAGCAGCTTGAATACAGGGGGGAACACCATATATTTT.

As to this clone: Since the CDR3 does not end with the conserved phenylalanine or tryptophan, this likely comes from a read error. Because the CDR3's place on the DNA is in doubt, the DNA is left out and the CDR3 is given as listed by TCRdb. V is TRBV5-1 and J is TRBJ2-3; TRBD2, the table's D call, lacks a check against the DNA. The CDR3 region is 12 residues in length, termini included. Germline V gene sequence: CDR1 SGHRS, CDR2 YFSETQ. The CDR3 reads CASSLGLAGGPS.